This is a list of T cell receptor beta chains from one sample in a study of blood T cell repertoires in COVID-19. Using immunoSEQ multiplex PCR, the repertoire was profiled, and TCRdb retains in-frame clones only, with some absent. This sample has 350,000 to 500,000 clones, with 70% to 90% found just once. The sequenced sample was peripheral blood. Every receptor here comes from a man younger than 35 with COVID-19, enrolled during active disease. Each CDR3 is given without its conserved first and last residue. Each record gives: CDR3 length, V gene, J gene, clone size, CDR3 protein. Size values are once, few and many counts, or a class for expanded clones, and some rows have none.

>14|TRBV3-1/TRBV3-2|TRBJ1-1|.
ASKNILQGANTEAF
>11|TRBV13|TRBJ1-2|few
ASSLGQGYGYT
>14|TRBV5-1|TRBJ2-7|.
ASSLVVGGRAYEQY
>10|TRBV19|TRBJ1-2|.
ASSPPGTVYT
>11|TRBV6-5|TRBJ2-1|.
ASRRDSYNEQF
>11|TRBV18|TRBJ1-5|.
ASMDRVGQPQH
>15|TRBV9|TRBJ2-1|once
ASSGLAGESSYNEQF
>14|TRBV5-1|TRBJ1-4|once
ASSWDPTGHNEKLF
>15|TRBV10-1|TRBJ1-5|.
ASSEREGKRGDQPQH
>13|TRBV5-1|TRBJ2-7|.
ASSLGLGGSYEQY
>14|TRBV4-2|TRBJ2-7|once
ASSQEGLAGNYEQY
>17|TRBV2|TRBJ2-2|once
ASSGPGLAGGLDTGELF
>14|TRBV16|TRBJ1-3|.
ASSRGQVTLGNTIY
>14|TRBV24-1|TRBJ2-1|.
ATSDELAGGGNEQF
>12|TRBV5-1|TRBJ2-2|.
ASTADSNTGELF
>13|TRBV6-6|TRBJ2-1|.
ASRDSGKAASEQF